These 29 T cell receptor beta chains were sequenced from one sample in a study of blood T cell repertoires in COVID-19. Profiling relied on immunoSEQ multiplex PCR, and the TCRdb table lists in-frame clones only, not all of them. The sample includes around 200,000 clones, roughly four fifths of them seen just once. Sequencing input: peripheral blood. The receptors here all came from a human donor in a cohort sampled during active COVID-19.

In nucleotides, the CDR3 is TGTGCCAGCAGTTTGTTAGGGGGGAACACTGAAGCTTTCTTT. Protein: CASSLLGGNTEAFF. This chain links TRBV27 with TRBJ1-1; weak D call: TRBD1 (6 bases). Trimming stripped 3 bases from V and 1 base from J, with 9 bases between. This CDR3 has 14 amino acids. Germline assignment: CDR1 MNHEY and CDR2 SMNVEV (reference sequence).

This chain connects TRBV5-6 to TRBJ2-7, with 9 bases matching TRBD2. V was pared by 1 base and J by 0 bases, with 8 bases of the junction left unmatched. This CDR3 is built from 17 residues. Germline V gene data show CDR1 as SGHDT and CDR2 as YYEEEE. The CDR3 is CASSLRTSAQSSYEQYF. DNA for the CDR3: TGTGCCAGCAGCTTGAGGACTAGCGCCCAGAGCTCCTACGAGCAGTACTTC.

This chain joins TRBV19 and TRBJ1-1; a weak D match, TRBD1 (5 bases). CDR3 size: 16 residues. The V end lost 2 bases, the J end lost 5 bases, and 18 bases lay between the germline ends. CDR1 and CDR2 (germline): LNHDA, SQIVND (reference sequence). DNA of the CDR3: TGTGCCAGTAGTATAAAGGTTGGGGCCAAACGGACTGAAGCTTTCTTT. It encodes CASSIKVGAKRTEAFF. The whole variable domain, filled in from reference TRBV19 and TRBJ1-1, reads DGGITQSPKYLFRKEGQNVTLSCEQNLNHDAMYWYRQDPGQGLRLIYYSQIVNDFQKGDIAEGYSVSREKKESFPLTVTSAQKNPTAFYLCASSIKVGAKRTEAFFGQGTRLTVV.

This CDR3 is CASSQTGTGTNGYTF. Here the CDR3 DNA reads TGCGCCAGCAGCCAAACCGGGACAGGTACCAATGGCTACACCTTC. The V call is TRBV4-1, the J call TRBJ1-2; 8 nucleotides agree with TRBD1. This CDR3 is built from 15 residues. Per the germline V gene, CDR1 is MGHRA and CDR2 is YSYEKL. Unmatched junction bases numbered 8, after V lost 2 bases and J lost 6 bases.

V is TRBV19 and J is TRBJ1-6; 7 bases align to TRBD1. Germline V CDR1 and CDR2: LNHDA, SQIVND (reference sequence). This CDR3 has 14 residues. J lost 10 bases, V lost 5 bases, and 8 bases had no gene match. The CDR3 spells CASSLQGFESPLHF. CDR3 in DNA: TGTGCCAGTAGTTTACAGGGGTTCGAGTCACCCCTCCACTTT.

The gene calls are TRBV29-1 and TRBJ1-1, with 7 bases lining up with TRBD1. Germline CDR1 is SQVTM and CDR2 is ANQGSEA. The ends lost 7 bases at V and 6 bases at J; junction bases unmatched: 11. This CDR3 is built from 13 residues. CDR3 DNA sequence: TGCAGCGCCCACAGGGGTACGTGGGCTGAAGCTTTCTTT. Protein: CSAHRGTWAEAFF.

V and J are TRBV2 and TRBJ2-5; D is uncertain. CDR3 length: 13 amino acids. The germline gives CDR1 SNHLY, CDR2 FYNNEI. The V gene lost 8 bases and the J gene lost 5 bases, with 15 bases spanning the gap. CDR3 residues: CASQIGQRETQYF. CDR3 nucleotide sequence: TGTGCCAGCCAGATCGGCCAGAGGGAGACCCAGTACTTC.

This sequence joins TRBV12-5 and TRBJ2-7; 7 bases are a match to TRBD2. The V gene end was trimmed by 6 bases and the J gene end by 2 bases; junction bases not matched to a gene: 7. The CDR3 spans 14 residues. Germline V gives CDR1 LGHNT, CDR2 FRNRAP. CDR3 nucleotides: TGTGCTAGTGGCCCCCGCGGGGGAGCCTACGAGCAGTACTTC. It translates to CASGPRGGAYEQYF. The full variable domain, its missing parts supplied by reference TRBV12-5 and TRBJ2-7, is DARVTQTPRHKVTEMGQEVTMRCQPILGHNTVFWYRQTMMQGLELLAYFRNRAPLDDSGMPKDRFSAEMPDATLATLKIQPSEPRDSAVYFCASGPRGGAYEQYFGPGTRLTVT.

The genes are TRBV5-5 and TRBJ1-4, with no clear D. V dropped 1 base and J dropped 8 bases, with 9 bases sitting between them. The CDR3 has 13 amino acids. Germline CDR1 and CDR2: SGHKS and YYEKEE (reference sequence). The CDR3 region has the DNA TGTGCCAGCAGCTTGATCATTCAGGAAAAACTGTTTTTT. As protein: CASSLIIQEKLFF.

A single count supports this clone. J is TRBJ2-7 and V is TRBV7-6, with D possibly being TRBD2 (5 bases). The CDR3 spans 16 residues. V was shortened by 1 base and J by 0 bases, with 13 bases between the two germline ends. Germline CDR1 and CDR2: SGHVS and FNYEAQ. In DNA form, the CDR3 reads TGTGCCAGCAGCTTAGAGGCGGGCCGAAGCTCCTACGAGCAGTACTTC. This translates into CASSLEAGRSSYEQYF.

This chain uses TRBV30 with TRBJ1-2; D unresolved. V shed 5 bases and J shed 3 bases, with 10 bases lying between them. This CDR3 comprises 12 residues. Germline V lookup: CDR1 GTSNPN, CDR2 SVGIG (reference sequence). The CDR3 reads CAWYDTDYGYTF. In nucleotides, the CDR3 is TGTGCCTGGTATGACACGGACTATGGCTACACCTTC.

The chain couples TRBV15 to TRBJ1-4, with D unclear. V was cut by 0 bases and J by 8 bases, with 13 bases left in between. The CDR3 extends over 15 amino acids. Germline V lookup: CDR1 LNHNV, CDR2 YYDKDF (reference sequence). CDR3 loop: CATSRDRSSWEKLFF. The CDR3 bases are TGTGCCACCAGCAGAGATCGAAGCTCTTGGGAAAAACTGTTTTTT.

In this sample, this clone turned up once. V usage is TRBV10-3 and J usage is TRBJ2-3, with 12 positions matching TRBD2. From germline, CDR1 is ENHRY and CDR2 SYGVKD. CDR3 size: 17 residues. Trimming cost V 6 bases and J 3 bases; bases outside gene matches: 10. CDR3 nucleotides: TGTGCCATCAGAAAACTGACTAGCGGGGGCATTACAGATACGCAGTATTTT. It specifies CAIRKLTSGGITDTQYF.

The V and J genes are TRBV6-5 and TRBJ1-1, with D possibly matching TRBD1 (6 bases). Germline lookup yields CDR1 MNHEY and CDR2 SVGAGI. This CDR3 region has 11 residues. Trimming removed 5 bases from V and 7 bases from J, with 8 bases in between. CDR3 loop: CASSTGSEAFF. The CDR3 coding sequence is TGTGCCAGCAGTACAGGGAGTGAAGCTTTCTTT.

This clone was picked up one time. The chain recombines TRBV5-6 with TRBJ2-7; 7 positions agree with TRBD2. The CDR3 length is 16 residues. J gave up 2 bases and V 1 base, and 9 bases lay outside the gene matches. CDR1 is SGHDT, CDR2 YYEEEE, per germline. Here the CDR3 reads CASSLFRSGGPYEQYF. The DNA for the CDR3 is TGTGCCAGCAGCTTGTTTCGGTCGGGGGGTCCCTACGAGCAGTACTTC.

The gene calls are TRBV30 and TRBJ1-6; 7 bases are shared with TRBD1. V lost 4 bases to trimming and J lost 7 bases; unmatched junction nucleotides: 10. Germline CDR1 GTSNPN, CDR2 SVGIG (reference sequence). There are 15 residues in the CDR3. The CDR3: CAWNSRQGLNSPLHF. In DNA, the CDR3 is TGTGCCTGGAATTCGCGACAGGGTCTAAATTCACCCCTCCACTTT.

The genes are TRBV14 and TRBJ2-7; a possible D gene is TRBD1 (6 bases). CDR1 is SGHDN and CDR2 is FVKESK in the germline V gene. This CDR3 spans 16 amino acids. Trimming cost V 0 bases and J 5 bases, with 17 bases left between them. The CDR3 region is CASSQDSQGPLHEQYF. Written as DNA, the CDR3 is TGTGCCAGCAGCCAAGATTCGCAGGGGCCTCTCCACGAGCAGTACTTC.

This clone was seen only once. The rearrangement joins TRBV4-2 to TRBJ2-1; 8 bases line up with TRBD2. Germline-derived CDR1 and CDR2 are LGHNA and YNFKEQ. The CDR3 has 16 amino acids. Unmatched junction bases numbered 8, after V lost 1 base and J lost 6 bases. DNA for the CDR3: TGTGCCAGCAGCCAAGCCAGAGCGGGGGCTCTCAATGAGCAGTTCTTC. This gives the protein CASSQARAGALNEQFF.

The chain links TRBV12-5 to TRBJ1-4, with TRBD1 matching over 7 bases. CDR1 LGHNT and CDR2 FRNRAP come from the germline V gene. The CDR3 sequence is 15 residues long. Trimming took 0 bases from V and 7 from J; bases not matched to a gene: 5. The DNA of the CDR3 is TGTGCTAGTGGTTTGGTACGAGGGGGCGTTGAAAAACTGTTTTTT. Translating gives CASGLVRGGVEKLFF.

The chain is built from TRBV2 and TRBJ1-5, with D perhaps TRBD1 (6 bases). This CDR3 comprises 15 residues. Per the germline V gene, CDR1 is SNHLY and CDR2 is FYNNEI. The V gene lost 4 bases and the J gene lost 4 bases, with 14 bases spanning the gap. CDR3 region: CASSVETGRNQPQHF. CDR3 DNA: TGTGCCAGCAGTGTAGAGACAGGTCGGAATCAGCCCCAGCATTTT.

This chain connects TRBV30 to TRBJ2-7; D is perhaps TRBD2 (7 bases). This CDR3 contains 16 residues. Germline V gene sequence: CDR1 GTSNPN, CDR2 SVGIG (reference sequence). The V end lost 0 bases, the J end lost 1 base, and 16 bases lay between the germline ends. The CDR3 DNA follows: TGTGCCTGGAGTGTATGGCGGGGGCGGGGTTCCTACGAGCAGTACTTC. It is translated as CAWSVWRGRGSYEQYF. The full variable domain, with the rest looked up from reference TRBV30 and TRBJ2-7, is SQTIHQWPATLVQPVGSPLSLECTVEGTSNPNLYWYRQAAGRGLQLLFYSVGIGQISSEVPQNLSASRPQDRQFILSSKKLLLSDSGFYLCAWSVWRGRGSYEQYFGPGTRLTVT.

The chain uses TRBV5-1 and TRBJ1-5, with 7 bases that match TRBD1. Germline CDR1 reads SGHRS; CDR2 reads YFSETQ. V was pared by 3 bases and J by 3 bases, with 3 bases of the junction left unmatched. CDR3 length: 14 amino acids. CDR3 amino acids: CASSSGTDNQPQHF. CDR3 nucleotide sequence: TGCGCCAGCAGCTCGGGGACAGACAATCAGCCCCAGCATTTT.

This chain connects TRBV5-1 to TRBJ1-2, with 8 bases fitting TRBD1. J lost 2 bases, V lost 3 bases, and 3 bases had no gene match. CDR3 size: 14 residues. From germline, CDR1 is SGHRS and CDR2 YFSETQ. Here the CDR3 reads CASSSNRGNYGYTF. The CDR3 DNA reads as TGCGCCAGCAGCTCGAACAGGGGGAACTATGGCTACACCTTC.

V is TRBV7-6 and J is TRBJ2-7; TRBD1 matches at 9 bases. V gave up 1 base and J gave up 0 bases; unmatched junction bases: 7. The CDR3 is 17 residues long. Germline loops: CDR1 SGHVS, CDR2 FNYEAQ. The CDR3 sequence is CASSLVGQGTDSYEQYF. CDR3 sequence (DNA): TGTGCCAGCAGCTTAGTAGGACAGGGGACCGACTCCTACGAGCAGTACTTC.

The chain has TRBV11-2 and TRBJ2-2; 9 nucleotides agree with TRBD1. The germline CDR1 and CDR2 sequences are SGHAT and FQNNGV. With V trimmed by 2 bases and J by 6 bases, 7 bases remained unmatched. The CDR3 has 16 amino acids. The CDR3 here is CASSLRGTGRAGELFF. The DNA for the CDR3 is TGTGCCAGCAGCTTACGTGGGACAGGGAGGGCCGGGGAGCTGTTTTTT.

The chain combines TRBV4-1 with TRBJ1-4; D gene uncertain. This CDR3 spans 15 amino acids. V was trimmed by 3 bases and J by 5 bases, leaving 13 bases between them. CDR1 and CDR2 from the germline V gene are MGHRA and YSYEKL. The CDR3 sequence: CASSQADGQNEKLFF. CDR3 sequence (DNA): TGCGCCAGCAGCCAGGCTGATGGGCAGAATGAAAAACTGTTTTTT.

The CDR3 here is CASSLFLKETQYF. In DNA, the CDR3 is TGTGCCAGCAGCTTATTCCTAAAAGAGACCCAGTACTTC. The chain combines TRBV7-8 with TRBJ2-5, with no clear D. CDR3 length: 13 residues. With 2 bases removed from V and 3 bases from J, the gap between germline ends came to 7 bases. Germline CDR1 reads SGHVS; CDR2 reads FQNEAQ.

The CDR3 spells CASSRGATNYGYTF. As DNA, the CDR3 is TGTGCCAGCAGCCGCGGGGCTACTAACTATGGCTACACCTTC. The rearrangement joins TRBV7-9 to TRBJ1-2, with TRBD1 as a possible D gene (5 bases). The CDR3 extends over 14 amino acids. Germline V gene lookup returns CDR1 SEHNR and CDR2 FQNEAQ (reference sequence). Trimming took off 5 bases at V and 0 bases at J, with 10 bases between the two ends. Using reference TRBV7-9 and TRBJ1-2 for the parts outside the CDR3, the full variable domain is DTGVSQNPRHKITKRGQNVTFRCDPISEHNRLYWYRQTLGQGPEFLTYFQNEAQLEKSRLLSDRFSAERPKGSFSTLEIQRTEQGDSAMYLCASSRGATNYGYTFGSGTRLTVV.

The rearrangement joins TRBV10-3 to TRBJ2-3, with D maybe TRBD1 (6 bases). The ends were cut back, 0 bases at V and 2 bases at J, with 12 bases in the middle. This CDR3 comprises 16 residues. Per germline, CDR1 ENHRY and CDR2 SYGVKD. CDR3 nucleotide sequence: TGTGCCATCAGTGAGTCGGGGGCGGCGTACACAGATACGCAGTATTTT. This sequence encodes CAISESGAAYTDTQYF.